The sequence of this T cell receptor beta chain was determined in a study of T cell responses to AZD1222 COVID-19 vaccine. Study-level background: Second doses that came at about 4 or about 12 weeks were put together.

With respect to this clone: Its antigen remains unknown.

Generated by immunoSEQ multiplex PCR, the TCRdb table keeps only in-frame clones and is missing some. The data contain about 150,000 clones, 80% to 90% of them seen just once; the ten biggest clones take up 4.5% to 6.5%. General study findings and limits: Donors, mostly white British, included more females; clonal diversity was possibly underestimated. Regions 160-218 and 743-854 dominated among vaccine-associated CD4 TCRs spanning spike. Reports indicate that nearly half of spike-specific TCRs are directed at unmutated variant regions.

Germline CDR1 SGDLS, CDR2 YYNGEE. V dropped 3 bases and J dropped 9; count of bases not matched to a gene: 12. This CDR3 has 15 residues. The chain is built from TRBV9 and TRBJ2-7; TRBD1 aligns across 10 bases. The receptor was isolated from an adult in good health. Sequencing was performed on peripheral blood, taken on day 0 of AZD1222 vaccination. CDR3 DNA sequence: TGTGCCAGCAGCGCCACGGGACAGGGGTTAGCGGTGCAGTACTTC. It is translated as CASSATGQGLAVQYF.